Shown below are 18 T cell receptor beta chains from a single sample sequenced in a study of regulatory T cells in long-lasting Graves disease. Time point reported: newly diagnosed GD, antithyroid drugs for less than 3 months. TCR sequences were obtained from RNA taken from PBMCs. Arm-PCR of CDR3 regions with iRepertoire HTBI primers generated TCR beta libraries. Each CDR3 protein gets one entry after TCRdb re-called the multiplex PCR reads with MiXCR. Counted here are 350,000 to 450,000 distinct CDR3 sequences, about 15% occurring once; the ten biggest clones make up about 8.3%. This same sample was also taken into another study, of T cells in Graves' hyperthyroidism and ophthalmopathy.

Sequenced material: peripheral blood mononuclear cells (PBMCs), taken at new diagnosis, from a patient treated with antithyroid drugs. All receptors come from a woman in her forties with Graves disease.

The V gene is TRBV2, the J gene TRBJ2-1; the D call may be TRBD1 or TRBD2 (5 bases each). Germline CDR1 and CDR2: SNHLY and FYNNEI. Between the trimmed V and J ends, which lost 5 bases and 2 bases, there was a span of 13 bases. The CDR3 runs to 15 residues. CDR3 region: CASSPGLKTYNEQFF. The CDR3 DNA reads TGTGCCAGCAGTCCGGGGCTAAAAACCTACAATGAGCAGTTCTTC.

This clonotype was counted ten times or more. In DNA, the CDR3 is TGTGCCAGCAGCCAGAGGGGGACAAGCTATGGCTACACCTTC. This encodes CASSQRGTSYGYTF. The chain combines TRBV12-3 or TRBV12-4 with TRBJ1-2; a weak D match, TRBD1 (6 bases). V gave up 6 bases and J gave up 4 bases, with 15 bases separating them. CDR3 length equals 14 residues.

This clonotype has a count of ten or more. The chain combines TRBV28 with TRBJ1-5; a weak D match, TRBD1 (6 bases). CDR1 and CDR2 from the germline V gene are MDHEN and SYDVKM. Trimming stripped 6 bases from V and 5 bases from J, with 26 bases between. This CDR3 has 18 residues. The CDR3 bases are TGTGCCAGCAGCCGACGGTGGGACAAGGTCGGCTTCGATCAGCCCCAGCATTTT. It is translated as CASSRRWDKVGFDQPQHF.

The J gene is TRBJ1-4, the V gene TRBV5-6, with D hard to call. The germline V gene has CDR1 SGHDT and CDR2 YYEEEE. The CDR3 covers 14 residues. V shed 4 bases and J shed 12 bases, with 19 bases lying between them. The CDR3 protein is CASSQDRFLGELFF. DNA for the CDR3: TGTGCCAGCAGCCAGGACCGCTTCTTGGGAGAACTGTTTTTT.

Many counts were recorded for this clonotype. V is TRBV28 and J is TRBJ2-2, with 7 bases aligning to TRBD1. Germline assignment: CDR1 MDHEN and CDR2 SYDVKM. V trimming: 3 bases; J trimming: 6 bases; junction bases outside the gene matches: 10. The CDR3 totals 16 residues. The CDR3, as DNA: TGTGCCAGCAGTTTCCGGGGCAGGGGGTATGCCGGGGAGCTGTTTTTT. This encodes CASSFRGRGYAGELFF.

This clonotype has ten or more counts. J is TRBJ2-1 and V is TRBV6-2 or TRBV6-3; tentatively, D is TRBD2 (6 bases). V lost 8 bases, J lost 14 bases, and 19 bases lay in between. The germline V gene has CDR1 MNHEY and CDR2 SVGEGT. This CDR3 is 12 amino acids long. CDR3 loop: CASRSITSKEFF. CDR3 in DNA: TGTGCCAGCCGCAGTATCACTAGCAAGGAGTTCTTC.

The chain uses TRBV12-3 or TRBV12-4 and TRBJ1-6; D is unresolved. Deletions cut 6 bases from V and 10 bases from J, with 16 bases between. The CDR3 totals 14 residues. CDR3 sequence: CASRARSFPSPLHF. The CDR3 region has the DNA TGTGCCAGCAGGGCGAGGTCTTTCCCGTCACCCCTCCACTTT.

This clonotype was seen at least ten times. The chain links TRBV12-5 to TRBJ2-3; D tentatively fits TRBD1 or TRBD2 (5 bases each). V lost 6 bases, J lost 2 bases, and 18 bases lay in between. Germline V gene sequence: CDR1 LGHNT, CDR2 FRNRAP. The CDR3 is made up of 16 amino acids. CDR3 region: CASGPRHGGNTDTQYF. The CDR3 nucleotides are TGTGCTAGTGGGCCCCGTCATGGGGGTAACACAGATACGCAGTATTTT.

V usage is TRBV6-2 or TRBV6-3 and J usage is TRBJ2-1, with 7 bases lining up with TRBD1. This CDR3 region has 15 residues. V lost 6 bases to trimming and J lost 0 bases; unmatched junction nucleotides: 5. Germline values: CDR1 MNHEY, CDR2 SVGEGT. DNA of the CDR3: TGTGCCAGCAGCAACCGGGACAGCTCCTACAATGAGCAGTTCTTC. It yields the protein CASSNRDSSYNEQFF.

The chain combines TRBV5-1 with TRBJ1-2; 8 positions agree with TRBD1. V was clipped by 4 bases and J by 4 bases; unmatched bases: 6. The CDR3 contains 14 residues. From germline, CDR1 is SGHRS and CDR2 YFSETQ. CDR3 region: CASSTLQGGYGYTF. The DNA of the CDR3 is TGCGCCAGCAGCACACTACAGGGGGGCTATGGCTACACCTTC.

This clonotype was seen at least ten times. CDR3 sequence: CASSLALAGGSGEQFF. CDR3 sequence (DNA): TGTGCCAGCAGCTTAGCACTAGCGGGAGGATCCGGTGAGCAGTTCTTC. V gene TRBV11-3 combines with J gene TRBJ2-3; 12 nucleotides match TRBD2. The J call is doubtful: the DNA matches TRBJ2-1 better. Germline V gene sequence: CDR1 SGHNT, CDR2 YENEEA. The CDR3 covers 16 residues.

Turning to this clonotype: This may come from a read error, since a much larger clone is one base off. The chain recombines TRBV7-6 with TRBJ2-7; the D gene is possibly TRBD2 (6 bases). V shed 3 bases and J shed 5 bases, with 14 bases lying between them. The CDR3 is 14 amino acids. Germline V gene lookup returns CDR1 SGHVS and CDR2 FNYEAQ. The CDR3 is CASSFGGSGDEQYF. In DNA form, the CDR3 reads TGTGCCAGCAGCTTTGGTGGATCGGGAGACGAGCAGTACTTC.

The rearrangement uses TRBV20-1 and TRBJ2-5; D remains unclear. Germline lookup yields CDR1 DFQATT and CDR2 SNEGSKA (reference sequence). The V and J ends lost 0 bases and 3 bases respectively, with 8 bases between them. This CDR3 is 13 amino acids long. The CDR3 DNA is TGCAGTGCTAGAGACTATGTTGAAGAGACCCAGTACTTC. Protein: CSARDYVEETQYF.

This sequence joins TRBV9 and TRBJ2-7, with TRBD2 matching over 9 bases. The germline gives CDR1 SGDLS, CDR2 YYNGEE. This CDR3 has 17 residues. V gave up 3 bases and J gave up 2 bases; unmatched junction bases: 12. The CDR3 DNA sequence: TGTGCCAGCAGCGCGGGCGGGAGGGCCTTCACCCCCTACGAGCAGTACTTC. This gives the protein CASSAGGRAFTPYEQYF.

This clonotype was picked up many times. V is TRBV28 and J is TRBJ2-5; TRBD1 is a possible D gene (6 bases). This CDR3 is built from 14 residues. The germline V gene has CDR1 MDHEN and CDR2 SYDVKM. Trimming removed 0 bases at V and 5 bases at J, with 10 bases between. In DNA form, the CDR3 reads TGTGCCAGCAGTTTATGGACAGGCGGTGAGACCCAGTACTTC. It translates to CASSLWTGGETQYF.

With regard to this clonotype: Given a far larger clone just one base away, this is likely a sequencing read error. This chain joins TRBV11-2 and TRBJ1-2; TRBD1 agrees at 7 bases. This CDR3 has 14 amino acids. Germline V gene sequence: CDR1 SGHAT, CDR2 FQNNGV. The trim removed 5 bases at V and 1 base at J, leaving 4 bases unmatched. The CDR3 protein is CASSPGTVNYGYTF. CDR3 bases: TGTGCCAGCAGCCCCGGGACAGTTAACTATGGCTACACCTTC. Variable domain in full (rest from reference TRBV11-2 and TRBJ1-2): EAGVAQSPRYKIIEKRQSVAFWCNPISGHATLYWYQQILGQGPKLLIQFQNNGVVDDSQLPKDRFSAERLKGVDSTLKIQPAKLEDSAVYLCASSPGTVNYGYTFGSGTRLTVV.

This clonotype was found a few times. The rearrangement joins TRBV10-3 to TRBJ1-1; D might be TRBD1 (5 bases). The CDR3 contains 13 residues. Germline CDR1 ENHRY, CDR2 SYGVKD. The V end lost 8 bases, the J end lost 1 base, and 11 bases lay between the germline ends. The CDR3 loop reads CAIHDRQNTEAFF. CDR3 nucleotides: TGTGCCATCCACGACAGACAGAACACTGAAGCTTTCTTT.

This clonotype was counted only a few times. The genes are TRBV7-2 and TRBJ1-2, with a weak D call TRBD1 (6 bases). V was trimmed by 7 bases and J by 4 bases, leaving 16 bases between them. CDR3 length equals 14 residues. In germline, CDR1 is SGHTA, CDR2 FQGNSA. The CDR3 DNA is TGTGCCAGCACCATGCGGGAGACAGGCTATGGCTACACCTTC. Translating it yields CASTMRETGYGYTF.